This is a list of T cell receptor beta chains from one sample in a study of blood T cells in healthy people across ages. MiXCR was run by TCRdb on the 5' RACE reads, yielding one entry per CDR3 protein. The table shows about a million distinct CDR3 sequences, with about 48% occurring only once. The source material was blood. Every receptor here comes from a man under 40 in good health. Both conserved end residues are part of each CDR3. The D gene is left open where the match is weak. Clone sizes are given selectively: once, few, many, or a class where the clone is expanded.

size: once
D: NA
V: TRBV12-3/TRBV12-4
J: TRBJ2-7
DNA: TGTGCCAGCAGTTTACGGGGAGCAGGGGAGGTAACCTACGAGCAGTACTTC
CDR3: CASSLRGAGEVTYEQYF

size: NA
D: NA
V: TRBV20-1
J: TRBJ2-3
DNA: TGCAGTGCTAGTAGTTTTTCCGGGATTACGCAGTATTTT
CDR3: CSASSFSGITQYF

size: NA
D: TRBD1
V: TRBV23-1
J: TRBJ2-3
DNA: TGCGCCAGCAGTCCGGGACAGCTTAATAGCACAGATACGCAGTATTTT
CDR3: CASSPGQLNSTDTQYF

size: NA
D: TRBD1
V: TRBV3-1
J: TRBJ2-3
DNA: TGTGCCAGCAGCCACCAGAGAGGGGGCAACACAGATACGCAGTATTTT
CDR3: CASSHQRGGNTDTQYF

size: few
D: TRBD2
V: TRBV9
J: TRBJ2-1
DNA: TGTGCCAGCAGCGTCGGACTAGCGGCTTCCTACAATGAGCAGTTCTTC
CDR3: CASSVGLAASYNEQFF

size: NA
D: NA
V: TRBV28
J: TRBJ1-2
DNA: TGTGCCAGCAGTCCCTCCTACCCTCTAACAGAGCATGGCTACACCTTC
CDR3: CASSPSYPLTEHGYTF

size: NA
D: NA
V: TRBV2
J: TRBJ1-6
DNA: TGTGCCAGCACTCGGGATAACGGATCACCCCTCCACTTT
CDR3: CASTRDNGSPLHF

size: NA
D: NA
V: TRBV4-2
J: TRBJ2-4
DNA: TGTGCCAGCAGCCAATCACAGCTACTAACCAAAAACATTCAGTACTTC
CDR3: CASSQSQLLTKNIQYF

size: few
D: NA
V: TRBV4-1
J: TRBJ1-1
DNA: TGCGCCAGCAGCCGCCTGGCCAGGGTGAACACTGAAGCTTTCTTT
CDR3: CASSRLARVNTEAFF

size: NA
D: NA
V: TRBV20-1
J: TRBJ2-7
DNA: TGCAGTGCTAAGCCGGGCTCCTACGAGCAGTACTTC
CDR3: CSAKPGSYEQYF

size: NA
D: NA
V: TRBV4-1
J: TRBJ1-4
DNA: TGCGCCAGCAGCCAAGATCGGGGGTTCGGTGAAAAACTGTTTTTT
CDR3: CASSQDRGFGEKLFF

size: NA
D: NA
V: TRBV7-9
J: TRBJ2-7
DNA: TGTGCCAGCAGCGTATGCCGGTTAGGCTACGAGCAGTACTTC
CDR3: CASSVCRLGYEQYF

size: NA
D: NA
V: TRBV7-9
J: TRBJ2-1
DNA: TGTGCCAGCAGCGAGGGGACTCCTTACAATGAGCAGTTCTTC
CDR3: CASSEGTPYNEQFF

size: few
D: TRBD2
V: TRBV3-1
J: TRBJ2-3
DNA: TGTGCCAGCGGGGGGAGGGGTGGAGAGACAGATACGCAGTATTTT
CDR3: CASGGRGGETDTQYF

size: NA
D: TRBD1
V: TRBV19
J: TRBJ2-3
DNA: TGTGCCAGTAGAGCGACTGGGACAGCTGAAGCACATACGCAGTATTTT
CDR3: CASRATGTAEAHTQYF

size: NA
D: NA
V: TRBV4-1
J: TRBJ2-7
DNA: TGCGCCAGCAGCCGAAGTCCACTGGGGGCGGTTGCCTACGAGCAGTACTTC
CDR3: CASSRSPLGAVAYEQYF

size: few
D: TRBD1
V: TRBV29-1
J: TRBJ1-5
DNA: TGCAGCGTTGTTGGACAGGGGGCGGGCAATCAGCCCCAGCATTTT
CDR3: CSVVGQGAGNQPQHF

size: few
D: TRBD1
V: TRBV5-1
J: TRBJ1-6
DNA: TGCGCCAGCAGCTTAGGCCCAGGGGGATATTCACCCCTCCACTTT
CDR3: CASSLGPGGYSPLHF

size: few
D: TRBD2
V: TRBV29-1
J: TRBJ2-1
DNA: TGCAGCGTTGACGGACTAGTGGCTGAGCAGTTCTTC
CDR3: CSVDGLVAEQFF

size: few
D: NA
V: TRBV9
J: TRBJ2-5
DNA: TGTGCCAGCAGCTATAGTGTTTCCAACCCAGGGGAGACCCAGTACTTC
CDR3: CASSYSVSNPGETQYF

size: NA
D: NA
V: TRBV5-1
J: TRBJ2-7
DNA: TGCGCCAGCAGCCCTAAGCCGGGGAGGACCTACGAGCAGTACTTC
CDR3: CASSPKPGRTYEQYF

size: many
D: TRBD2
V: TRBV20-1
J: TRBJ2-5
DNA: TGCAGTGCCACGACCCGGGCGAGCGGGGGGGCGCGATCAGAAGAGACCCAGTACTTC
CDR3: CSATTRASGGARSEETQYF

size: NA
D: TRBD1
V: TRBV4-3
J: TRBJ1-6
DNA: TGCGCCAGCAGCCCGGACAGGGGATATTCACCCCTCCACTTT
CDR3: CASSPDRGYSPLHF

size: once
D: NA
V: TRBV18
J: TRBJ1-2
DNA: TGTGCCAGCTCACCATCAAGGCGCCCGGGTGGCTACACCTTC
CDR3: CASSPSRRPGGYTF

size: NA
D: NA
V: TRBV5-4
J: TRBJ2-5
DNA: TGTGCCAGCAGCTTGGAGCCTAGCGAGGGAGCAGAGACCCAGTACTTC
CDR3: CASSLEPSEGAETQYF

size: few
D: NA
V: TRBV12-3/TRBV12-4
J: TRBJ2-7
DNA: TGTGCCAGCCGACGGGCAGGCCTCTCCTACGAGCAGTACTTC
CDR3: CASRRAGLSYEQYF

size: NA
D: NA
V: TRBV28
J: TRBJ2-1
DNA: TGTGCCAGCAGTTTAGCATCCCAAAACCCCTACAATGAGCAGTTCTTC
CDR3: CASSLASQNPYNEQFF

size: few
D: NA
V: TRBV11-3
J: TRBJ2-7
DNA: TGTGCCAGCAGCCCTTCCGAGGGTTCCGAGCAGTACTTC
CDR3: CASSPSEGSEQYF

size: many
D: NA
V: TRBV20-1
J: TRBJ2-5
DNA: TGCAGTGCTAGGGATCCCGGCCGTCGAGAGACCCAGTACTTC
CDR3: CSARDPGRRETQYF

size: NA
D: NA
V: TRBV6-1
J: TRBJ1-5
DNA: TGTGCCAGCAGTGGAGGGCGCAATCAGCCCCAGCATTTT
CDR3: CASSGGRNQPQHF

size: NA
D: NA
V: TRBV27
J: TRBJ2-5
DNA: TGTGCCAGCAGTCTGTCAGGGTTATTACGGGAGACCCAGTACTTC
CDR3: CASSLSGLLRETQYF

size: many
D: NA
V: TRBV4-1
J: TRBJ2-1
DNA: TGCGCCAGCAGCCAGCTAAGGGATGAGCAGTTCTTC
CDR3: CASSQLRDEQFF

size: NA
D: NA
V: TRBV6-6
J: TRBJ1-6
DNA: TGTGCCAGCAGTTACCCGACTGCCAATTCACCCCTCCACTTT
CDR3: CASSYPTANSPLHF

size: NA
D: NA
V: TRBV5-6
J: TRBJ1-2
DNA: TGTGCCAGCAGCTACCAAGCCGGCTACACCTTC
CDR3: CASSYQAGYTF

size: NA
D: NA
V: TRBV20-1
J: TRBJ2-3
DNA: TGCAGTGCATCAAGCAATTATGCCGGCACCAAAAGCACAGATACGCAGTATTTT
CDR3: CSASSNYAGTKSTDTQYF

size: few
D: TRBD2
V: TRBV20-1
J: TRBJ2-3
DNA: TGCAGTGCCCGCACCGGGACTAGCGGGGTGGATACGCAGTATTTT
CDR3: CSARTGTSGVDTQYF

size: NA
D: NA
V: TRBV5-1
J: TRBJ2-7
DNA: TGCGCCAGCAGCCCGAAGTTGGTTTCCGGCTACGAGCAGTACTTC
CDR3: CASSPKLVSGYEQYF

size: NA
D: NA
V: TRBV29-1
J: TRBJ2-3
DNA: TGCAGCGTTGAAGATCCGGGGGAGGGGGCGTCCACAGATACGCAGTCTTTT
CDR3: CSVEDPGEGASTDTQSF

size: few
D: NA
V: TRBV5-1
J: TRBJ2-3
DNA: TGCGCCAGCAGCTTGAATCCTGGGGGTGGCACAGATACGCAGTATTTT
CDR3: CASSLNPGGGTDTQYF

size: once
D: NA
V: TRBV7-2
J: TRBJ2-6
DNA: TGTGCCAGCAGCCCTCGAACGGGGGCTGGGGCCAACGTCCTGACTTTC
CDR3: CASSPRTGAGANVLTF

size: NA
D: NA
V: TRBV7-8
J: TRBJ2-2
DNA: TGTGCCAGCAGCTTATACCAGGGCATGAACACCGGGGAGCTGTTTTTT
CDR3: CASSLYQGMNTGELFF

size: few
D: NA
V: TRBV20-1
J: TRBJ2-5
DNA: TGCAGTGCTAGAGATCGGGTTAGAGCCCTAGAGACCCAGTACTTC
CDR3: CSARDRVRALETQYF

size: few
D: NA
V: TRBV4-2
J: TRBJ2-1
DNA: TGTGCCAGCAGCCAAGGGGAGGAGCGGGCATACAATGAGCAGTTCTTC
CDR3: CASSQGEERAYNEQFF

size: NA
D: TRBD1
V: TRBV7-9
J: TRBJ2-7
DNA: TGTGCCTCCCACGGGGACAGCCCTCCCTACGAGCAGTACTTC
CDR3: CASHGDSPPYEQYF

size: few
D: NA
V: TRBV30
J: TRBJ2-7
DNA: TGTGCCTGGAGTGACGCGGGCTACGAGCAGTACTTC
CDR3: CAWSDAGYEQYF

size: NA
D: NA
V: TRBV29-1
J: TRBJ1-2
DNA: TGCAGCGTTGAAGGTCCAGGGGATAGATATGGCTACACCTTC
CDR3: CSVEGPGDRYGYTF

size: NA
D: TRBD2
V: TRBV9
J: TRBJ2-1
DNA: TGTGCCAGCAGCGTAGAAGAAGCGGGGGGCGTCTACAATGAGCAGTTCTTC
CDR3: CASSVEEAGGVYNEQFF

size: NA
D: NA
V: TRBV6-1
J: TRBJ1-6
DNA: TGTGCCAGCAGTGAATTAACGGAAAATTCACCCCTCCACTTT
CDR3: CASSELTENSPLHF

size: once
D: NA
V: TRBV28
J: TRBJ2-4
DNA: TGTGCCAGCAGTTCGACAGGAGTGGGCAAAAACATTCAGTACTTC
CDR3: CASSSTGVGKNIQYF

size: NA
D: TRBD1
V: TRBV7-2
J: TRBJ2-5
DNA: TGTGCCAGCAGCCCGATGACAGGGAGCCAAGAGACCCAGTACTTC
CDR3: CASSPMTGSQETQYF